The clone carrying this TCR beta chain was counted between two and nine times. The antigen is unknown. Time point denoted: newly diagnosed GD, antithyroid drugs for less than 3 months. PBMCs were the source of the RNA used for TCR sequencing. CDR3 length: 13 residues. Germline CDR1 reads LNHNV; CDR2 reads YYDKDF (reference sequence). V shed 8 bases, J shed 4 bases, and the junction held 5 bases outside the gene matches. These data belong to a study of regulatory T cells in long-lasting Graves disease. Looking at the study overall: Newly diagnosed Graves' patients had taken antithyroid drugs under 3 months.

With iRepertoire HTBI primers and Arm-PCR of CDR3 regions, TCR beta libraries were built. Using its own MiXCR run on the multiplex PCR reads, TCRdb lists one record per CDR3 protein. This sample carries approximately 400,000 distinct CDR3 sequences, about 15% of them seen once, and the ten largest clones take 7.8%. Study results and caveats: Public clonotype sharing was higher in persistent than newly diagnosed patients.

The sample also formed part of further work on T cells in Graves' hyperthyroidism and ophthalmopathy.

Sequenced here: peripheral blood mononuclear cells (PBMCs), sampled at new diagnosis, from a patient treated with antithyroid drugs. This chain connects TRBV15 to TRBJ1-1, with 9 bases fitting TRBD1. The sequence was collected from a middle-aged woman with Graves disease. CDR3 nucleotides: TGTGCCACCGGGACAGGGTCCGCCACTGAAGCTTTCTTT. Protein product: CATGTGSATEAFF.